This T cell receptor beta chain is drawn from a study of beta chain features in type 1 diabetes listed by TCRdb under 2018. For the wider study: No differences in mean age, gender distribution, total cell number or subset yield were found between patients and healthy donors. Naive and central memory subsets were obtained from all 30 or so donors, but regulatory and stem cell-like memory subsets were isolated from only 8 patients and 8 healthy donors. In the study, TCRB repertoires of sorted circulating CD4+ T cell subsets from recently diagnosed type 1 diabetes patients were compared with those of matched healthy donors. A total of roughly 100 million sorted cells were examined across all samples, and a strong correlation was observed between cell number per subset and RNA yield.

Overall results and qualifications from the work: Fewer insertions and more nucleotide deletions at VDJ recombination sites were observed in patients with type 1 diabetes, implying thymic rearrangement abnormalities. Because cDNA was sequenced instead of genomic DNA, activated cells with high expression could be over-represented, although the groups did not differ in activation or CD3 levels. Only small numbers of individuals were included in the HLA sub-analyses, which left unresolved whether HLA type had any influence on TCRB rearrangement. Shorter templates might be favored by PCR, yet because patient and control samples were amplified and corrected together, any such skew would affect both groups equally. The naive, central memory and regulatory TCRB repertoires appeared to resemble one another more closely among patients than among healthy donors. In all four CD4+ subsets, TCRB CDR3 length was moderately but significantly shorter in type 1 diabetes patients.

About this clone itself: No cognate antigen has been identified for it. No qualities accompany the bases; no much larger clone lies one base away.

The High Capacity cDNA Reverse Transcription Kit was used to reverse transcribe all of the isolated RNA, meaning that expressed TCRB transcripts were what got sequenced. Naive, central memory and regulatory T cell samples underwent deep immunoSEQ sequencing, averaging about 3.57 million total reads per sample. Sorted cells were lysed in RLT buffer and RNA was extracted with DNase-treated RNeasy Micro or Mini kits, depending on cell number. Each cell subset was processed separately to prevent cross-contamination, with patient and healthy donor samples processed together. TCRB sequences were amplified from cDNA with the immunoSEQ multiplex PCR, producing 87-bp fragments spanning the CDR3 region. The amplicons were sequenced using the Illumina HiSeq platform. The source study handled its data this way. PCR bias was corrected computationally using synthetic template baselines, and reads within Hamming distance 2 were collapsed, with unmergeable singletons discarded. By aligning reads against IMGT, V, D and J genes, CDR3 length, and insertions or deletions at six rearrangement sites were assigned. Within each subset, clonotype counts were normalized to the number of sorted cells before true diversity and Gini coefficients were calculated with the tcR R package. The overlap coefficient, calculated on TCRB nucleotide sequences, was used to quantify repertoire sharing. This is the immuneACCESS table as TCRdb keeps it, with only in-frame sequences that have V and J called. A part of the clones is gone; compared with another copy, unresolved V genes explain less than half, and the rest is unexplained. The V and J calls and clone size come from that table; D and trimming were worked out from the DNA. Within this sample are about 160,000 clones, with about 10% of them counted one time only. Clones ranked in the top ten supply around 0.64% of the sample.

The CDR3 starts with the cysteine, ends with the phenylalanine, and has 16 residues. Only the CDR3 region is kept as DNA, spanning 48 bases read in frame from base 1. Trimmed from V: 3 bases; trimmed from J: 5 bases; junction bases lacking a gene match: 5. Reading the germline V gene gives CDR1 MDHEN and CDR2 SYDVKM. From each donor, a single peripheral blood sample of about 120 mL on average was drawn into heparinised tubes. Using a panel that included CD45RO, CCR7, CD25, CD127, CD95 and CD27, naive, central memory, regulatory and stem cell-like memory CD4+ T cells were sorted on a BD FACSAria II. Purity was above 98% for every sorted population. PBMCs were isolated right away by Lymphoprep density gradient centrifugation and were stained directly, without culture. Samples were stained and sorted in pairs, with one healthy donor and one patient per experiment, so that batch effects were minimized.

The sequencing input was central memory CD4+ T cells from blood. This sequence uses TRBV28 and TRBJ2-2; 11 central nucleotides agree with TRBD2. The clonotype was recovered from a woman aged 25 to 45 with type 1 diabetes. The CDR3 region has the sequence CASSFPRTSGTGELFF. The nucleotide sequence is TGTGCCAGCAGTTTCCCTAGGACTAGCGGGACCGGGGAGCTGTTTTTT.